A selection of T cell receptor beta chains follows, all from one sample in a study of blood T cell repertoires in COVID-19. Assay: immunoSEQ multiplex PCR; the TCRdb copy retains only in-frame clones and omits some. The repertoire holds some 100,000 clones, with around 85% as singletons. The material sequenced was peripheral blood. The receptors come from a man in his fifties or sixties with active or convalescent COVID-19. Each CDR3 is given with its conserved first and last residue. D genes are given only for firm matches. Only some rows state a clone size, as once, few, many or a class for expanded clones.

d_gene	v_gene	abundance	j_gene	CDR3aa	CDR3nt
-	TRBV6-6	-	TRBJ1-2	CASSWDSGTRGDGYTF	TGTGCCAGCAGTTGGGATTCCGGGACACGGGGCGATGGCTACACCTTC
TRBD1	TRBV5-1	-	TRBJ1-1	CASKIDRGVTEAFF	TGCGCCAGCAAAATAGACAGGGGGGTCACTGAAGCTTTCTTT
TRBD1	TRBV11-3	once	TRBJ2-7	CASRGQGAHEQYF	TGTGCCAGCAGGGGACAGGGGGCCCACGAGCAGTACTTC
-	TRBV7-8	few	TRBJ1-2	CASTTGGRSYGYTF	TGTGCCAGCACCACTGGGGGGAGGAGCTATGGCTACACCTTC
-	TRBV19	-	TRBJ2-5	CASSSVAGGQETQYF	TGTGCCAGTAGTAGTGTGGCAGGGGGGCAAGAGACCCAGTACTTC
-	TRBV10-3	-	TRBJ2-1	CAISEEQVQAAEQFF	TGTGCCATCAGTGAGGAGCAGGTCCAAGCGGCTGAGCAGTTCTTC
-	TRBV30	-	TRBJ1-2	CAWSVQSWGGNGYTF	TGTGCCTGGAGTGTACAAAGTTGGGGCGGGAATGGCTACACCTTC
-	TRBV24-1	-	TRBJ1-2	CATSDYKDPREGYTF	TGTGCCACCAGTGATTATAAGGATCCCCGGGAGGGCTACACCTTC
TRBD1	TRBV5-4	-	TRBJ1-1	CASLGQPNTEAFF	TGTGCCAGTTTGGGACAGCCGAACACTGAAGCTTTCTTT
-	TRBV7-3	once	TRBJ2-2	CASSLTGLPGELFF	TGTGCCAGCAGCCTAACGGGACTCCCCGGGGAGCTGTTTTTT
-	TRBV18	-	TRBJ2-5	CASSTLSQETQYF	TGTGCCAGCTCAACTCTTTCTCAAGAGACCCAGTACTTC
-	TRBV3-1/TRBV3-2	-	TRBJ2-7	CASSQTGRGAVEQYF	TGTGCCAGCAGCCAAACCGGGAGAGGAGCGGTCGAGCAGTACTTC
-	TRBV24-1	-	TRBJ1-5	CATSDTDGGYQPQHF	TGTGCCACCAGTGATACTGACGGAGGATATCAGCCCCAGCATTTT
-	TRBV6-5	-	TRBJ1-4	CASSDTAGEKLFF	TGTGCCAGCAGCGATACAGCGGGGGAAAAACTGTTTTTT
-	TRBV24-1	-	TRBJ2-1	CATSDKEPKSYNEQFF	TGTGCCACCAGTGATAAGGAGCCTAAATCCTACAATGAGCAGTTCTTC
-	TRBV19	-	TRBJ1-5	CASSTGTYQPQHF	TGTGCCAGTAGTACCGGGACATATCAGCCCCAGCATTTT
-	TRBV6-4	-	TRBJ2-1	CASSEQGEAAGNEQFF	TGTGCCAGCAGTGAACAAGGAGAGGCGGCAGGGAATGAGCAGTTCTTC
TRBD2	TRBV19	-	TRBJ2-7	CASSHLAGLSSSYEQYF	TGTGCCAGTAGTCACCTAGCGGGACTCTCAAGCTCCTACGAGCAGTACTTC
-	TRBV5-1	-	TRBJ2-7	CASSDGQTYGQYF	TGCGCCAGCAGCGACGGACAGACCTACGGGCAGTACTTC
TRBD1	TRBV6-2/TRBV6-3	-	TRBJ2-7	CASSYPTGTGDSSYEQYF	TGTGCCAGCAGTTACCCAACCGGGACAGGAGATAGCTCCTACGAGCAGTACTTC
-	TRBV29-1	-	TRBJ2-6	CSVEVAREVSSGANVLTF	TGCAGCGTTGAAGTTGCGAGGGAGGTCTCCTCTGGGGCCAACGTCCTGACTTTC
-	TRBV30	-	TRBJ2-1	CAWSREHRAEQFF	TGTGCCTGGAGTCGGGAGCACCGGGCTGAGCAGTTCTTC
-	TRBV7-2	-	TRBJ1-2	CAAGEGGGYTF	TGTGCCGCTGGAGAGGGAGGTGGCTACACCTTC
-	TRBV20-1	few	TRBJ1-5	CSASTGINQPQHF	TGCAGTGCTAGTACGGGGATCAATCAGCCCCAGCATTTT
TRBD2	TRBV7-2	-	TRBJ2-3	CASSRTSGGSSDTQYF	TGTGCCAGCAGCCGGACTAGCGGAGGTTCATCAGATACGCAGTATTTT
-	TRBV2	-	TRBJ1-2	CASNSGGGIGGYTF	TGTGCCAGCAATTCCGGTGGCGGAATTGGAGGCTACACCTTC
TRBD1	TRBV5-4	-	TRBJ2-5	CASSFGDRVDGETQYF	TGTGCCAGCAGCTTCGGGGACAGGGTAGATGGCGAGACCCAGTACTTC
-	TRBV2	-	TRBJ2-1	CASSEALRGPNNEQFF	TGTGCCAGCAGTGAAGCGCTTCGCGGGCCTAACAATGAGCAGTTCTTC
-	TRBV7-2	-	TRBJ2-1	CASSPDLEGQFF	TGTGCCAGCAGCCCCGATCTAGAGGGGCAGTTCTTC
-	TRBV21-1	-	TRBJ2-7	CASSQRVRDRGPF	TGTGCCAGCAGTCAAAGGGTCCGGGACAGGGGCCCATTC
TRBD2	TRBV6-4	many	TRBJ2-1	CASSDGVAGSSYNEQFF	TGTGCCAGCAGTGACGGGGTAGCGGGAAGCTCCTACAATGAGCAGTTCTTC
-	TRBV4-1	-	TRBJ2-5	CASSQNLIRKETQYF	TGCGCCAGCAGCCAGAACCTTATTAGAAAAGAGACCCAGTACTTC
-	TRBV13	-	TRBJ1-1	CASSLDLGPNTEAFF	TGTGCCAGCAGCTTAGATTTGGGGCCGAACACTGAAGCTTTCTTT
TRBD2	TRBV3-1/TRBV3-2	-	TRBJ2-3	CASSQVASGGDTDTQYF	TGTGCCAGCAGCCAAGTGGCTAGCGGAGGTGACACAGATACGCAGTATTTT
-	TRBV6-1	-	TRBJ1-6	CASSEISGHFAENNSPLHF	TGTGCCAGCAGTGAAATCTCGGGACACTTCGCAGAAAATAATTCACCCCTCCACTTT
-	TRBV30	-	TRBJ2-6	CAWRITGSGANVLTF	TGTGCCTGGAGAATCACAGGCTCTGGGGCCAACGTCCTGACTTTC
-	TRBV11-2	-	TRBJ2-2	CASSFFGTANTGELFF	TGTGCCAGCAGCTTTTTCGGCACAGCGAACACCGGGGAGCTGTTTTTT
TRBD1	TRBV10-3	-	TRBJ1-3	CAITRGRSGNTIYF	TGTGCCATCACCAGGGGGCGTTCTGGAAACACCATATATTTT
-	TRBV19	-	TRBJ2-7	CASSTGDSYEQYF	TGTGCCAGTAGTACGGGGGACTCCTACGAGCAGTACTTC
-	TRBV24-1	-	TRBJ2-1	CATSDLRVNEQFF	TGTGCCACCAGTGATTTGCGGGTAAATGAGCAGTTCTTC
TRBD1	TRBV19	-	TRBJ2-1	CASSISGTGNNEQFF	TGTGCCAGTAGTATTTCAGGGACAGGGAACAATGAGCAGTTCTTC
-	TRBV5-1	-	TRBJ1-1	CASSLVPTGGARTEAFF	TGCGCCAGCAGCTTGGTTCCCACCGGGGGGGCAAGAACTGAAGCTTTCTTT
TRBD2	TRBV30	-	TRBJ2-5	CAWSPLAGVTETQYF	TGTGCCTGGAGTCCCCTAGCGGGAGTTACGGAGACCCAGTACTTC
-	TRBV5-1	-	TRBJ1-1	CASSLWGDTEAFF	TGCGCCAGCAGCTTGTGGGGCGACACTGAAGCTTTCTTT
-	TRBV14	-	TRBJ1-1	CASSRSKGHLDTEAFF	TGTGCCAGCAGTCGAAGTAAAGGACACCTTGACACTGAAGCTTTCTTT
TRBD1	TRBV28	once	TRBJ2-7	CASSLSDGTVYEQYF	TGTGCCAGCAGCCTTTCAGACGGGACAGTCTACGAGCAGTACTTC
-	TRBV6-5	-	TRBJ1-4	CASSAGQRNEKLFF	TGTGCCAGCAGCGCCGGACAGCGTAATGAAAAACTGTTTTTT
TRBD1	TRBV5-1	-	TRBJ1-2	CASSWGTGDGNYGYTF	TGCGCCAGCAGCTGGGGGACAGGGGACGGAAACTATGGCTACACCTTC
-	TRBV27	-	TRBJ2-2	CASSPWDSSTGELFF	TGTGCCAGCAGTCCCTGGGACTCCTCCACCGGGGAGCTGTTTTTT
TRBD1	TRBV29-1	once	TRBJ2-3	CSATGELTDTQYF	TGCAGCGCTACAGGGGAACTCACAGATACGCAGTATTTT
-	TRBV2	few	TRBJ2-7	CASRLIGQEQYF	TGTGCCAGCAGACTTATCGGACAGGAGCAGTACTTC
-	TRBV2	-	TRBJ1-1	CASILTGNTEAFF	TGTGCCAGCATCCTGACGGGAAACACTGAAGCTTTCTTT
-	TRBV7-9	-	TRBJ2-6	CASSDRFRGRGPGANVLTF	TGTGCCAGCAGTGACCGGTTCAGAGGGAGAGGCCCTGGGGCCAACGTCCTGACTTTC
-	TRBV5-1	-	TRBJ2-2	CASSSAGKSGTGELFF	TGCGCCAGCAGTTCCGCCGGGAAGTCTGGCACCGGGGAGCTGTTTTTT
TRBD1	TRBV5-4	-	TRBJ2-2	CASSPGQILNTGELFF	TGTGCCAGCAGCCCGGGACAGATCCTGAACACCGGGGAGCTGTTTTTT
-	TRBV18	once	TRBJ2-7	CASSTQGNEQYF	TGTGCCAGCTCAACGCAGGGGAACGAGCAGTACTTC